The 22 T cell receptor beta chains below come from one sample, sequenced in a study of blood T cell repertoires in COVID-19. Using immunoSEQ multiplex PCR, the repertoire was profiled, and TCRdb retains in-frame clones only, with some absent. Of 150,000 to 200,000 clones listed, about 75% are singletons. Sequencing was performed on peripheral blood. These receptors came from a woman in her forties or fifties with active or convalescent COVID-19.

The table lists this clone with many counts. The chain uses TRBV30 and TRBJ2-7, with a possible D match to TRBD2 (6 bases). The CDR3 length is 15 residues. Germline CDR1 and CDR2: GTSNPN and SVGIG (reference sequence). Trimming stripped 6 bases from V and 2 bases from J, with 20 bases between. The CDR3 loop is CACPLGGAGPYEQYF. The CDR3 nucleotides are TGTGCCTGCCCATTGGGGGGTGCGGGGCCCTACGAGCAGTACTTC.

The genes are TRBV3-1 (or the pseudogene TRBV3-2) and TRBJ2-1; 9 positions match TRBD1. CDR1 and CDR2 (germline): LGHDT, YNNKEL (reference sequence). The V gene end was trimmed by 4 bases and the J gene end by 7 bases; junction bases not matched to a gene: 11. This CDR3 contains 16 residues. CDR3 DNA sequence: TGTGCCAGCAGCCCGCTCTGGGGACAGGGCGTGAATGAGCAGTTCTTC. Its protein product is CASSPLWGQGVNEQFF.

This clone occurred once. This chain uses TRBV9 with TRBJ1-2; 9 nucleotides line up with TRBD1. From germline, CDR1 is SGDLS and CDR2 YYNGEE. The CDR3 runs 15 residues. V dropped 0 bases and J dropped 5; count of bases not matched to a gene: 5. The CDR3 DNA follows: TGTGCCAGCAGCGTAGGACAGGGGGTGCTATATGGCTACACCTTC. Amino acid sequence: CASSVGQGVLYGYTF.

V is TRBV9 and J is TRBJ2-1, with TRBD2 matching 12 bases. Looked up from germline, CDR1 is SGDLS and CDR2 is YYNGEE. CDR3 length equals 16 residues. After removal of 0 bases from V and 8 bases from J, the junction contained 6 bases not matched to a gene. Here the CDR3 DNA reads TGTGCCAGCAGCGTAGCCCCTAGCGGGAGGGGGGATGAGCAGTTCTTC. Translation: CASSVAPSGRGDEQFF.

This clone was observed a few times. A read error may produce the germline difference seen at one junction end. The rearrangement uses TRBV6-5 and TRBJ1-2, with TRBD1 identical over 7 bases. Looked up from germline, CDR1 is MNHEY and CDR2 is SVGAGI. The CDR3 length is 11 residues. The CDR3 protein is CASGGQRDSHF. CDR3 DNA sequence: TGTGCCAGCGGAGGGCAACGGGACAGCCACTTC.

The chain couples TRBV30 to TRBJ1-1; TRBD1 is a possible D gene (6 bases). CDR1 and CDR2 from the germline V gene are GTSNPN and SVGIG (reference sequence). The ends were cut back, 5 bases at V and 0 bases at J, with 7 bases in the middle. The CDR3 is made up of 12 amino acids. CDR3 sequence: CAWGQMNTEAFF. CDR3 DNA: TGTGCCTGGGGACAGATGAACACTGAAGCTTTCTTT.

This clone counts as medium-sized. CDR3 nucleotides: TGCGCCAGCAGTGATGCCGGACAGGGCTATAATTCACCCCTCCACTTT. Residues: CASSDAGQGYNSPLHF. This chain joins TRBV4-1 and TRBJ1-6, with TRBD1 identical over 8 bases. The germline gives CDR1 MGHRA, CDR2 YSYEKL. This CDR3 spans 16 amino acids. V lost 6 bases to trimming and J lost 3 bases; unmatched junction nucleotides: 7.

This clone appeared a few times. The chain uses TRBV5-1 and TRBJ2-7, with D tentatively TRBD2 (6 bases). The CDR3 totals 14 residues. V was cut by 4 bases and J by 0 bases, with 11 bases left in between. The germline CDR1 and CDR2 sequences are SGHRS and YFSETQ. In DNA, the CDR3 is TGCGCCAGCAGCCCGGAGGGGAGCTCCTACGAGCAGTACTTC. Protein: CASSPEGSSYEQYF.

CDR3 residues: CASSLEGWGSQPQHF. CDR3 nucleotides: TGTGCCAGCAGTCTCGAAGGTTGGGGCAGTCAGCCCCAGCATTTT. The chain combines TRBV2 with TRBJ1-5; perhaps TRBD1 as D (5 bases). The CDR3 has 15 amino acids. V lost 5 bases and J lost 6, with 17 bases in between. CDR1 and CDR2 from the germline V gene are SNHLY and FYNNEI.

This sequence joins TRBV4-2 and TRBJ2-1, with TRBD2 identical over 10 bases. CDR3 length equals 15 residues. CDR1 and CDR2 (germline): LGHNA, YNFKEQ. V lost 4 bases, J lost 7 bases, and 7 bases stayed unmatched. The CDR3 sequence: CASSLQRGGGNEQFF. CDR3 coding DNA: TGTGCCAGCAGCCTTCAGCGGGGGGGCGGGAATGAGCAGTTCTTC.

This sequence joins TRBV5-5 and TRBJ2-7; D is perhaps TRBD2 (5 bases). Germline lookup yields CDR1 SGHKS and CDR2 YYEKEE (reference sequence). The length of the CDR3 is 14 residues. The ends were cut back, 4 bases at V and 5 bases at J, with 16 bases in the middle. The CDR3: CASSHLDPGNEQYF. The CDR3 coding sequence is TGTGCCAGCAGCCACCTTGACCCGGGGAACGAGCAGTACTTC.

The genes are TRBV7-2 and TRBJ2-7; TRBD2 aligns across 9 bases. Germline CDR1 is SGHTA and CDR2 is FQGNSA. The length of the CDR3 is 17 residues. V was clipped by 3 bases and J by 5 bases; unmatched bases: 14. The CDR3 here is CASSFKLGGLASNEQYF. CDR3 sequence (DNA): TGTGCCAGCAGCTTTAAATTAGGTGGACTAGCGTCAAACGAGCAGTACTTC.

This chain links TRBV28 with TRBJ1-1; D possibly corresponds to TRBD1 (5 bases). CDR1 MDHEN and CDR2 SYDVKM come from the germline V gene. The CDR3 length is 14 residues. The germline V and J ends were trimmed by 2 bases and 11 bases, with 18 bases remaining between them. The CDR3 sequence: CASSLDRTPTGAFF. The CDR3, as DNA: TGTGCCAGCAGTTTAGACAGAACACCAACTGGCGCTTTCTTT.

This clone showed up just a few times. V is TRBV7-3 and J is TRBJ2-3; 7 positions match TRBD2. Germline CDR1 SGHTA, CDR2 FQGTGA. The CDR3 extends over 12 amino acids. V lost 5 bases, J lost 8 bases, and 4 bases stayed unmatched. CDR3 bases: TGTGCCAGCAGCCCCGGGGGGACTACGCAGTATTTT. This gives the protein CASSPGGTTQYF.

CDR3 in DNA: TGTGCCAGCAGTATCACATTTAGCAATCAGCCCCAGCATTTT. This codes for CASSITFSNQPQHF. The chain has TRBV6-5 and TRBJ1-5; D gene ambiguous. V was shortened by 5 bases and J by 0 bases, with 8 bases between the two germline ends. CDR3 length: 14 residues. CDR1 MNHEY and CDR2 SVGAGI come from the germline V gene.

J is TRBJ1-2 and V is TRBV5-5; D call uncertain. Germline CDR1 SGHKS, CDR2 YYEKEE (reference sequence). V lost 5 bases to trimming and J lost 7 bases, with 18 bases between them. CDR3 length: 14 amino acids. CDR3 region: CASSSTTVTGGYTF. The CDR3 coding sequence is TGTGCCAGCAGTTCTACCACCGTTACGGGTGGCTACACCTTC.

The DNA of the CDR3 is TGTGCCATCAGTGGACAGGCGGGTGAAAAACTGTTTTTT. As protein: CAISGQAGEKLFF. This chain links TRBV10-3 with TRBJ1-4; D perhaps matches TRBD1 (6 bases). Trimming took 4 bases from V and 7 from J, leaving 10 bases between them. CDR1 and CDR2 from the germline V gene are ENHRY and SYGVKD. The CDR3 spans 13 residues.

The V call is TRBV9, the J call TRBJ2-7, with TRBD2 identical over 12 bases. The CDR3 covers 15 residues. CDR1 and CDR2 from the germline V gene are SGDLS and YYNGEE. The V gene end was trimmed by 4 bases and the J gene end by 5 bases; junction bases not matched to a gene: 7. CDR3 in DNA: TGTGCCAGCAGCTATCTAGCGGGGGGGCCGAACGAGCAGTACTTC. It translates to CASSYLAGGPNEQYF. The variable domain in full, completed from reference TRBV9 and TRBJ2-7, reads DSGVTQTPKHLITATGQRVTLRCSPRSGDLSVYWYQQSLDQGLQFLIQYYNGEERAKGNILERFSAQQFPDLHSELNLSSLELGDSALYFCASSYLAGGPNEQYFGPGTRLTVT.

The rearrangement joins TRBV9 to TRBJ2-5; D might be TRBD1 (7 bases). Germline CDR1 is SGDLS and CDR2 is YYNGEE. The CDR3 totals 14 residues. The ends were cut back, 0 bases at V and 5 bases at J, with 11 bases in the middle. CDR3 residues: CASSVDPGGETQYF. CDR3 nucleotides: TGTGCCAGCAGCGTAGATCCAGGGGGGGAGACCCAGTACTTC.

The chain joins TRBV9 to TRBJ2-5, with a possible D match to TRBD2 (5 bases). Germline assignment: CDR1 SGDLS and CDR2 YYNGEE. The CDR3 extends over 13 amino acids. The germline V and J ends were trimmed by 4 bases and 5 bases, with 12 bases remaining between them. In DNA form, the CDR3 reads TGTGCCAGCAGCCCACTAGAGTGGGAGACCCAGTACTTC. Translated: CASSPLEWETQYF.

The V call is TRBV6-5, the J call TRBJ1-2; the D is unclear. Trimming took 0 bases from V and 0 from J, leaving 11 bases between them. The germline V gene encodes CDR1 MNHEY and CDR2 SVGAGI. The CDR3 runs to 16 residues. The chain's CDR3 is CASSYSTTRANYGYTF. As DNA, the CDR3 is TGTGCCAGCAGTTACTCGACGACACGTGCTAACTATGGCTACACCTTC.

Remarks on this clone: This CDR3 is also generated by other DNA sequences in the sample. The chain carries TRBV7-9 and TRBJ2-5, with 9 bases fitting TRBD2. V dropped 5 bases and J dropped 5; count of bases not matched to a gene: 6. The CDR3 runs to 14 residues. The germline V gene has CDR1 SEHNR and CDR2 FQNEAQ (reference sequence). CDR3 sequence reads: CASSLGLAEETQYF. In DNA, the CDR3 is TGTGCCAGCAGCCTGGGACTAGCTGAGGAGACCCAGTACTTC.